What follows is one TCR beta chain and its context. It has no known antigen specificity. No base qualities exist here, and no much larger clone lies one base off it. The CDR3 measures 13 amino acids from cysteine to phenylalanine. The entry retains the CDR3 DNA only, 39 bases that are in frame from base 1. From a lookup of the germline V gene, CDR1 and CDR2 are MNHNS and SASEGT. Trimming removed 6 bases from V and 9 bases from J; the gene matches leave 6 bases unexplained. Instrument used: Illumina HiSeq 1500. TCRdb reprocessed the public reads (quality trimming at Q25 with fastp, clone calling with MiXCR) and kept in-frame beta chains. Each record represents a unique CDR3 protein, reported with the most common genes and DNA among its rows. The sample table lists hundreds of thousands of distinct CDR3 sequences, approximately 32% of them with a count of one. In total, the top ten clones hold around 20% of the sample.

Interpreted using the paper, the treatment or condition label stands for: in vitro stimulation with specific CMV peptide epitopes to enrich CMV-specific T cells. This sample stems from a study of T cell repertoires in cytomegalovirus infection (dated by TCRdb to about 2019). As for the study more broadly: The peptide stimulations were aimed at well-studied HLA-B-restricted epitopes as well as recently identified HLA-C-restricted CMV epitopes, whose presentation resists viral immunomodulation. Donor HLA type was relevant to the analysis, as public TCR beta signatures indicated carriage of CMV infection together with the matching HLA type. Here is what the overall study found, with its caveats: In both this cohort and an independent cohort of 352 donors, the cumulative frequency of public TCR beta family members distinguished carriers of CMV infection plus the relevant HLA type. The ex vivo response was dominated by HLA-C-restricted CMV-specific TCR beta clonotypes, which also provided the single most frequent clonotype in two of eight donors.

The source was cultured PBMCs, collected from culture after CMV antigen stimulation. This receptor was obtained from a human donor in good health (CMV status not recorded). Some clones in this sample may be carry-over from other donors' samples. The rearrangement joined TRBV6-1 to TRBJ2-2, and 8 bases in between align with TRBD1. The sequence in DNA is TGTGCCAGCAGATCAGGGGGCAGGCGGGAGCTGTTTTTT. This is translated as CASRSGGRRELFF.